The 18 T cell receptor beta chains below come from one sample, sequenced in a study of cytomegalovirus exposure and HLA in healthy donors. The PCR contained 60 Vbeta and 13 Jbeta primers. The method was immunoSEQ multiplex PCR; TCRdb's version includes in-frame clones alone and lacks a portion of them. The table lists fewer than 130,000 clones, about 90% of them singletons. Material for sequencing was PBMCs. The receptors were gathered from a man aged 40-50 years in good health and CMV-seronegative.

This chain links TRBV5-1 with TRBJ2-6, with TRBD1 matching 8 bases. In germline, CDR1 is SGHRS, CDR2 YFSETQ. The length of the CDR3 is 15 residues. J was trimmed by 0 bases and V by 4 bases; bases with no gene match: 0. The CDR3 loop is CASSGQGSGANVLTF. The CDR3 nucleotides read TGCGCCAGCAGCGGACAGGGCTCTGGGGCCAACGTCCTGACTTTC.

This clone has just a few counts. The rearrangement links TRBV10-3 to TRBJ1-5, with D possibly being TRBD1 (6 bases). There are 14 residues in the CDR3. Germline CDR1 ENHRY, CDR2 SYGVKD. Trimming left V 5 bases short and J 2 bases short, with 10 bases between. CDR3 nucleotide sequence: TGTGCCATCAGTATACAGGGAGGCAATCAGCCCCAGCATTTT. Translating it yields CAISIQGGNQPQHF.

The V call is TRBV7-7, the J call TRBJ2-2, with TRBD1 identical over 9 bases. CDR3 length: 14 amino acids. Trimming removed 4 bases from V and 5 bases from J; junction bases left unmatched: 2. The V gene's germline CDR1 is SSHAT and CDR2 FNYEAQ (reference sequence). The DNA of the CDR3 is TGTGCCAGCAGCTCCGGGACAGGGACCGGGGAGCTGTTTTTT. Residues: CASSSGTGTGELFF.

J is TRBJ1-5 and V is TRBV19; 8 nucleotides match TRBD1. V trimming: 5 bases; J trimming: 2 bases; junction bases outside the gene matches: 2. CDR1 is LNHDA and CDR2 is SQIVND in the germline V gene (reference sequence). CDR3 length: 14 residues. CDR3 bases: TGTGCCAGTAGTCTGACAGGGGGCAATCAGCCCCAGCATTTT. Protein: CASSLTGGNQPQHF.

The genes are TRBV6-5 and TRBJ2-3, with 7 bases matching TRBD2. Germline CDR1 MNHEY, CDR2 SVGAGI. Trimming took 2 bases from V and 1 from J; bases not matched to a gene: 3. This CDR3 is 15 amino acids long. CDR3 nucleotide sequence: TGTGCCAGCAGTTACGGCGGGGGAGGCACAGATACGCAGTATTTT. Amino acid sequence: CASSYGGGGTDTQYF.

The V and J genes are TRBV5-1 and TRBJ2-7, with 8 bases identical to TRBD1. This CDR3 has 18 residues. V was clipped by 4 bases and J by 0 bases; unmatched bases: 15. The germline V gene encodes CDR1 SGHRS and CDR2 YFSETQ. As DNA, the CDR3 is TGCGCCAGCAGCATCGAGACTTCGGGACAGGACAGCTCCTACGAGCAGTACTTC. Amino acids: CASSIETSGQDSSYEQYF.

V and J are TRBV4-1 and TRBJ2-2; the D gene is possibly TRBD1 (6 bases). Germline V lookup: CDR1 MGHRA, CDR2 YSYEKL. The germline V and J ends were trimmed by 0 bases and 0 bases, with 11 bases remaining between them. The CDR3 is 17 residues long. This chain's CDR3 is CASSQDLSGANTGELFF. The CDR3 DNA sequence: TGCGCCAGCAGCCAAGATTTGTCAGGGGCGAACACCGGGGAGCTGTTTTTT.

The CDR3 loop is CASSLDFGSPGETQYF. CDR3 in DNA: TGCGCCAGCAGCTTGGATTTTGGGAGCCCAGGAGAGACCCAGTACTTC. This chain joins TRBV5-1 and TRBJ2-5; D is possibly TRBD2 (5 bases). CDR3 length equals 16 residues. Trimming removed 0 bases at V and 4 bases at J, with 16 bases between. Looked up from germline, CDR1 is SGHRS and CDR2 is YFSETQ.

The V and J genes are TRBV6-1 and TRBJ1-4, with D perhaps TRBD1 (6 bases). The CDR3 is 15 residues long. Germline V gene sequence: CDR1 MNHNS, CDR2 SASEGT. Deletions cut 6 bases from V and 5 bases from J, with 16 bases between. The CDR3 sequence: CASRDSTGKNEKLFF. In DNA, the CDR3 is TGTGCCAGCAGAGATTCGACAGGCAAGAATGAAAAACTGTTTTTT.

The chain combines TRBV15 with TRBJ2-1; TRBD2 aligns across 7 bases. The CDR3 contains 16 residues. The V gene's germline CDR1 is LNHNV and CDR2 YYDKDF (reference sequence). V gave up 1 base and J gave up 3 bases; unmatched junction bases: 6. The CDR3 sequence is CATSRGSAGDYNEQFF. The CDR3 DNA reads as TGTGCCACCAGCAGAGGCTCGGCGGGGGACTACAATGAGCAGTTCTTC.

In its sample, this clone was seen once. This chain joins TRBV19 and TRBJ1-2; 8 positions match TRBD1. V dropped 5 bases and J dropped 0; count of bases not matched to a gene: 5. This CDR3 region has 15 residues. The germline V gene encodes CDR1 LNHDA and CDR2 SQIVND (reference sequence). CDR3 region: CASSFRGQPNYGYTF. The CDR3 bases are TGTGCCAGTAGTTTCAGGGGGCAACCTAACTATGGCTACACCTTC.

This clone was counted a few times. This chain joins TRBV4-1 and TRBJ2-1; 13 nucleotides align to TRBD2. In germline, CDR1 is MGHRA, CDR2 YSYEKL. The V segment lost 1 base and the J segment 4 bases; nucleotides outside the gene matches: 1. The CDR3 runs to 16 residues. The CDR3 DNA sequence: TGCGCCAGCAGCCAAGGGACTAGCGGGGGATACAATGAGCAGTTCTTC. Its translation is CASSQGTSGGYNEQFF.

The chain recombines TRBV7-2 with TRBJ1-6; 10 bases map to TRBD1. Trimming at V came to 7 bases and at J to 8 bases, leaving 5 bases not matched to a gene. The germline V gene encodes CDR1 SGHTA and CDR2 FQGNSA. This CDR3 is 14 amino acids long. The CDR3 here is CASTRTGGYSPLHF. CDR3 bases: TGTGCCAGCACGAGGACAGGGGGTTATTCACCCCTCCACTTT.

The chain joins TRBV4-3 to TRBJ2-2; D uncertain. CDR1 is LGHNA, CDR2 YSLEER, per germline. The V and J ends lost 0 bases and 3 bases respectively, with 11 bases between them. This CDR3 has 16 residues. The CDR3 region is CASSQENPDYTGELFF. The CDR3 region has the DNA TGCGCCAGCAGCCAAGAGAACCCAGATTACACCGGGGAGCTGTTTTTT.

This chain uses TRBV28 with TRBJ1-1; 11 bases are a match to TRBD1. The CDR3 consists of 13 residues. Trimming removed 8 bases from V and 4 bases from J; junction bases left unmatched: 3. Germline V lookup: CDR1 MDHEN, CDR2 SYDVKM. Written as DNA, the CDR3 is TGTGCCAGCTGGGACAGGGGGATCACTGAAGCTTTCTTT. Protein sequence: CASWDRGITEAFF.

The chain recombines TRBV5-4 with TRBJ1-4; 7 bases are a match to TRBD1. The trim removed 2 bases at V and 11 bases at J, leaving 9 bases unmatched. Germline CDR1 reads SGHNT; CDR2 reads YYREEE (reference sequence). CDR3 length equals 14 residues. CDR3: CASSLGEGAGKLFF. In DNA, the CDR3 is TGTGCCAGCAGCTTAGGAGAGGGGGCCGGGAAACTGTTTTTT.

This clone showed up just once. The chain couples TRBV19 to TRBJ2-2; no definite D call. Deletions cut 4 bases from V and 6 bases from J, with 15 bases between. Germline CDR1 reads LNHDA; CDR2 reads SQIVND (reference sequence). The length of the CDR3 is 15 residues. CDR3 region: CASSTLLQISGELFF. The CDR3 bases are TGTGCCAGTAGTACCCTCTTACAGATATCCGGGGAGCTGTTTTTT.

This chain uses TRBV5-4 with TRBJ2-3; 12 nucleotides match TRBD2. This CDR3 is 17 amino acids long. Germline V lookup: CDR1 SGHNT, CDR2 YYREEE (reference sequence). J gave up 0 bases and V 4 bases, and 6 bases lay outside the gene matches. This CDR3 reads CASSARTSGASTDTQYF. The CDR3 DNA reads TGTGCCAGCAGCGCCCGGACTAGCGGGGCTAGCACAGATACGCAGTATTTT.